The TCR beta chain under discussion was sequenced for a study of TIL therapy for anti-PD-1-resistant metastatic lung cancer. The libraries were made with immunoSEQ v3. Profiling relied on immunoSEQ multiplex PCR, and the TCRdb table lists in-frame clones only, not all of them. The sample records 18,000 or so clones, 83% being singletons. V shed 0 bases, J shed 7 bases, and the junction held 8 bases outside the gene matches. The germline V gene has CDR1 SGDLS and CDR2 YYNGEE. This CDR3 has 16 residues. Time point reported: pre-treatment sample, taken before nivolumab and TIL therapy. The sequence came from a person between 30 and 79 years old with non-small cell lung cancer. The chain recombines TRBV9 with TRBJ2-7; TRBD2 matches at 12 bases. The material sequenced was blood, taken at baseline. The CDR3 region is CASSVGVTSGSREQYF. In DNA, the CDR3 is TGTGCCAGCAGCGTAGGAGTGACTAGCGGGAGTCGGGAGCAGTACTTC.